This TCR beta chain was documented in a study of technical replicates of blood from a few donors. Generated by immunoSEQ multiplex PCR, the TCRdb table keeps only in-frame clones and is missing some. The table lists roughly 100,000 clones, roughly 96% of them singletons. The CDR3 extends over 15 amino acids. Germline V gene sequence: CDR1 WNHNN, CDR2 SYGVQD (reference sequence). Unmatched junction bases numbered 4, after V lost 3 bases and J lost 1 base. The rearrangement links TRBV10-1 to TRBJ2-3; 7 bases fit TRBD2. This clonotype was sampled from a human donor in good health. Sample: T cells isolated from PBMCs. CDR3 in amino acids: CASSDRLAGTDTQYF. DNA of the CDR3: TGCGCCAGCAGTGACCGGCTAGCGGGCACAGATACGCAGTATTTT.